This T cell receptor beta chain was sequenced in a study of blood T cell repertoires in COVID-19. Study context: Acute and convalescent COVID-19 samples came from the United States, Italy and Spain.

This clone was counted once. Germline CDR1 and CDR2: LGHDT and YNNKEL (reference sequence). V lost 1 base and J lost 3, with 10 bases in between. The CDR3 has 15 residues. Authors' methods: Reference gene primers were amplified, and this amplification served to estimate nucleated cell counts. Here immunoSEQ multiplex PCR was the method, and the copy in TCRdb shows in-frame clones only, minus some. V, J and clone size reflect that table, while D and trimming were determined from the DNA. This sample has tens of thousands of clones, with 80% to 85% found just once. V gene TRBV3-1 (or the pseudogene TRBV3-2) combines with J gene TRBJ1-5; D is perhaps TRBD1 (5 bases). Sequencing was done on a sample of peripheral blood. The source of this sequence is a woman at least 80 years old with active or convalescent COVID-19. The CDR3 spells CASSQARGTNQPQHF. The CDR3 nucleotides read TGTGCCAGCAGCCAAGCCCGGGGGACCAATCAGCCCCAGCATTTT.